This TCR beta chain was captured in a study of blood T cells in healthy people across ages. Study-wide context: For every two T cells, template switching captured about one barcoded beta molecule.

Next came a second PCR, run for about 7 to 12 cycles, which used a sample-barcoded 5' primer along with a J-beta primer mix. MiXCR, applied by TCRdb to the 5' RACE reads, yields one record per CDR3 protein. The data show hundreds of thousands of distinct CDR3 sequences, with 40% to 50% seen just once and under 20% held by the top ten. This CDR3 has 14 amino acids. V was pared by 3 bases and J by 4 bases, with 13 bases between. Per the germline V gene, CDR1 is SGDLS and CDR2 is YYNGEE. This clonotype has a single count. The antigen remains unidentified. General observations from the study: It was found that TCR beta diversity correlated strongly with the percentage of naive T cells. Older age coincided with a roughly linear decline in TCR beta diversity per million T cells. A conclusive naive versus antigen-experienced comparison was prevented by the unsorted PBMCs.

Sequencing used blood. This TCR derives from a man in his sixties in good health. The rearrangement joins TRBV9 to TRBJ1-1, with a tentative D call TRBD1 (6 bases). CDR3 sequence (DNA): TGTGCCAGCAGCGAAACAGGGACTTTCACTGAAGCTTTCTTT. It codes for CASSETGTFTEAFF. The entire variable domain, with the rest obtained from reference TRBV9 and TRBJ1-1, is as follows: DSGVTQTPKHLITATGQRVTLRCSPRSGDLSVYWYQQSLDQGLQFLIQYYNGEERAKGNILERFSAQQFPDLHSELNLSSLELGDSALYFCASSETGTFTEAFFGQGTRLTVV.